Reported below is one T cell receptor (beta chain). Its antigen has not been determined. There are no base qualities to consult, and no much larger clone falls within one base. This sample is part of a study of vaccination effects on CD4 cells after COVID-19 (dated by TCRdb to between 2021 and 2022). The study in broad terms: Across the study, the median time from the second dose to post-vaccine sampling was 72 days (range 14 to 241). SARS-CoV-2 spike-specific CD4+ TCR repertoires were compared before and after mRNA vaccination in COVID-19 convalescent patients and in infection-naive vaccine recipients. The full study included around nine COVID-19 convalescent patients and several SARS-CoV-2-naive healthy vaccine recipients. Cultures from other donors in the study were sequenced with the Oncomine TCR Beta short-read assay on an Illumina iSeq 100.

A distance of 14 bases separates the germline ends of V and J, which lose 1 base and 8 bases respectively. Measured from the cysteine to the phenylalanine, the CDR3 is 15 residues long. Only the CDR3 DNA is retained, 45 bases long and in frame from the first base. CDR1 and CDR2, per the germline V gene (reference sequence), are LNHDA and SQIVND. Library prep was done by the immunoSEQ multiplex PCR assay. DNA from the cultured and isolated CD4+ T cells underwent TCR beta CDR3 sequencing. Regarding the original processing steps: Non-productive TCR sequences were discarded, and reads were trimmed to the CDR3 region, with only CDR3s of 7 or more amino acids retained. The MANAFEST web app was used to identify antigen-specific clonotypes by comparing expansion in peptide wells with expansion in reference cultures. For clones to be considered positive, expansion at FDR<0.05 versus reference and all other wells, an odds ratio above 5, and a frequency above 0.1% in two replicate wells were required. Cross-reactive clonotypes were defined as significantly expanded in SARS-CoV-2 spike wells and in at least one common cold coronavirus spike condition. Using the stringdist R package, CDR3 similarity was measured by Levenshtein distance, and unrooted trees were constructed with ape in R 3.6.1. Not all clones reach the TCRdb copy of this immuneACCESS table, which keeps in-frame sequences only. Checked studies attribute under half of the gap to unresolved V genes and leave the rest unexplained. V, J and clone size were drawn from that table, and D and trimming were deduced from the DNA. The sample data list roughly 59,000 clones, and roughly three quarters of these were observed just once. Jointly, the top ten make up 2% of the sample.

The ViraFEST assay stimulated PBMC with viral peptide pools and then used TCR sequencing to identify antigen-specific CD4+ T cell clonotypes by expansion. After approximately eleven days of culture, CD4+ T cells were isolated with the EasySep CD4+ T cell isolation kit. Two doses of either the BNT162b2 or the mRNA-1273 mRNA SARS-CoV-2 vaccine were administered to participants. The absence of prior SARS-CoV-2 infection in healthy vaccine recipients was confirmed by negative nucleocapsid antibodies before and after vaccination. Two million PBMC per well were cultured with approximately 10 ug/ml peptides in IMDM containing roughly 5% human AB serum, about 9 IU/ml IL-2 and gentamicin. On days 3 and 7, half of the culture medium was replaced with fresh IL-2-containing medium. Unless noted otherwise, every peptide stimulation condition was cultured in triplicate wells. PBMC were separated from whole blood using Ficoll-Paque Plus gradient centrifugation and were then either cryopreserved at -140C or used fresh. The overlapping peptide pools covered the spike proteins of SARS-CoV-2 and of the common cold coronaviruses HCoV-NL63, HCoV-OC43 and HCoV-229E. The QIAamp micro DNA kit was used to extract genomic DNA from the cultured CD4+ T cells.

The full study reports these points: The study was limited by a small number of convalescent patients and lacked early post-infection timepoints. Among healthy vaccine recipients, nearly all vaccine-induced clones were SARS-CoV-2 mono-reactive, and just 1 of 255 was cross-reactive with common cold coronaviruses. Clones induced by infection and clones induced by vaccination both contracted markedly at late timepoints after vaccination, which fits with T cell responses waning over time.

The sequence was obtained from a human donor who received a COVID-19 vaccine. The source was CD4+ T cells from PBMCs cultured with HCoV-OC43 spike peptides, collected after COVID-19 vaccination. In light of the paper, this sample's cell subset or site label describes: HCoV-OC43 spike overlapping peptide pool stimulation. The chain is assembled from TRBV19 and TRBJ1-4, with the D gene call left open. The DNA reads TGTGCCAGTAGTATAGGTCCGGGCGTAAAGGAAAAACTGTTTTTT. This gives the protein CASSIGPGVKEKLFF.